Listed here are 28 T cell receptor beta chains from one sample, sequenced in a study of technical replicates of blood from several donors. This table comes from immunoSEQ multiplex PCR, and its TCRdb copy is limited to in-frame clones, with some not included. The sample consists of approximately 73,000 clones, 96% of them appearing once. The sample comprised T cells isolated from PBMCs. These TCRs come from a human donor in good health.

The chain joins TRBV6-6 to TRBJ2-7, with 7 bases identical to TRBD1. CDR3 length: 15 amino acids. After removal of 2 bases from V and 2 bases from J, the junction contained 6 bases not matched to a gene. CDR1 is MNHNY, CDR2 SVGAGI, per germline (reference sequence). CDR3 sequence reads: CASSYEIGTAYEQYF. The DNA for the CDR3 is TGTGCCAGCAGTTACGAGATTGGGACAGCCTACGAGCAGTACTTC.

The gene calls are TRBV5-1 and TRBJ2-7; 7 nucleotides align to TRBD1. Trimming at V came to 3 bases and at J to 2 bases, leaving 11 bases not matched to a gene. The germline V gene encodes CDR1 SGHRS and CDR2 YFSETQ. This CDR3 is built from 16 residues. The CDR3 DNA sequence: TGCGCCAGCAGCTCGAGTCCGGGACAGAGTCCCTACGAGCAGTACTTC. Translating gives CASSSSPGQSPYEQYF.

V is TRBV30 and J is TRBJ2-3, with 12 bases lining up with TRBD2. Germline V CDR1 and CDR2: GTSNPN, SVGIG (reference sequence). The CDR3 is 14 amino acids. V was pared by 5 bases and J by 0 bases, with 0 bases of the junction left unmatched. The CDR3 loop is CAWGLAGSTDTQYF. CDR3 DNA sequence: TGTGCCTGGGGACTAGCGGGAAGCACAGATACGCAGTATTTT. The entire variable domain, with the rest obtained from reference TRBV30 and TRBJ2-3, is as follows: SQTIHQWPATLVQPVGSPLSLECTVEGTSNPNLYWYRQAAGRGLQLLFYSVGIGQISSEVPQNLSASRPQDRQFILSSKKLLLSDSGFYLCAWGLAGSTDTQYFGPGTRLTVL.

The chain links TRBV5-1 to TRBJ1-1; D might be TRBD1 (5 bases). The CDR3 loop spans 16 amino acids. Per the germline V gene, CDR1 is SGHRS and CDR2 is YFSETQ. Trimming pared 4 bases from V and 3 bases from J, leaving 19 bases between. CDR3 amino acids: CASSPLRDPVDTEAFF. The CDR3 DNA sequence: TGCGCCAGCAGCCCACTCAGGGATCCTGTGGACACTGAAGCTTTCTTT.

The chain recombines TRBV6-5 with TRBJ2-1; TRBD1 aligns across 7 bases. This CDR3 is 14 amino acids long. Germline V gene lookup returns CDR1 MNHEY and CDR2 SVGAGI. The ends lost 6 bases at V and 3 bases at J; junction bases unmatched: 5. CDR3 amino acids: CASSRQGSYNEQFF. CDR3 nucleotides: TGTGCCAGCAGCCGACAGGGTAGCTACAATGAGCAGTTCTTC.

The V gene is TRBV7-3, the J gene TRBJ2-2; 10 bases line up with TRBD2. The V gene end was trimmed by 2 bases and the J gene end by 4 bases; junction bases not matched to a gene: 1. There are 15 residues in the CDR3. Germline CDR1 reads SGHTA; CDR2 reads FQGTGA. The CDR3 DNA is TGTGCCAGCAGCTTATTAGCGGGAGGCACCGGGGAGCTGTTTTTT. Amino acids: CASSLLAGGTGELFF.

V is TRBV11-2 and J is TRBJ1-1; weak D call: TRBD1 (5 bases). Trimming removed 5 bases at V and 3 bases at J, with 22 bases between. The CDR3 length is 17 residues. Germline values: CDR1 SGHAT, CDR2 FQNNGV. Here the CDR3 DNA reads TGTGCCAGCAGCACCCGAAACGAGATCCCAGGGTACACTGAAGCTTTCTTT. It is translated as CASSTRNEIPGYTEAFF.

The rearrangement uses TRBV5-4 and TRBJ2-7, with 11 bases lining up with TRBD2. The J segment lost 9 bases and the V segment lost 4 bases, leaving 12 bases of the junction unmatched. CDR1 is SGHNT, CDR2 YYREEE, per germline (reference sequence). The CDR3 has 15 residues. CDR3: CASSTEKLAGVGQYF. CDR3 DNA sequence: TGTGCCAGCAGCACGGAAAAACTAGCGGGAGTCGGGCAGTACTTC.

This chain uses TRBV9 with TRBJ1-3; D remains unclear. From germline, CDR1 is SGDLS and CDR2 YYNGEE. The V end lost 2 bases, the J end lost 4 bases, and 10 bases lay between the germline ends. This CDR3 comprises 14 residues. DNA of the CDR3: TGTGCCAGCAGCGTGAACGGTTTCGGAAACACCATATATTTT. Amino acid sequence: CASSVNGFGNTIYF.

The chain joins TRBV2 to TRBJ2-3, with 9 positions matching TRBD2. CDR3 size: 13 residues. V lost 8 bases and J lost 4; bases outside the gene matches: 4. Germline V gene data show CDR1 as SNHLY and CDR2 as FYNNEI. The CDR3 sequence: CASLGLAPDTQYF. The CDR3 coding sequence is TGTGCCAGCTTGGGACTAGCCCCAGATACGCAGTATTTT.

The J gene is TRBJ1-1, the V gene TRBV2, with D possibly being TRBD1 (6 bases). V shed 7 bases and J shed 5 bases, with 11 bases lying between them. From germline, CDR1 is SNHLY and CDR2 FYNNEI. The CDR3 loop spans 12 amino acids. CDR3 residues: CASKYRVTEAFF. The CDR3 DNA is TGTGCCAGCAAATACAGGGTAACTGAAGCTTTCTTT.

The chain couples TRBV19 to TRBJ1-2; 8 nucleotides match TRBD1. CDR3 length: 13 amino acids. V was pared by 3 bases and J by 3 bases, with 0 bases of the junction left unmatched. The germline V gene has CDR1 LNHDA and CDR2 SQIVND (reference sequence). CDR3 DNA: TGTGCCAGTAGTATGGGACAGGACTATGGCTACACCTTC. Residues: CASSMGQDYGYTF. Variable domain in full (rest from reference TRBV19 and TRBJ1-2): DGGITQSPKYLFRKEGQNVTLSCEQNLNHDAMYWYRQDPGQGLRLIYYSQIVNDFQKGDIAEGYSVSREKKESFPLTVTSAQKNPTAFYLCASSMGQDYGYTFGSGTRLTVV.

The CDR3 loop reads CASNRGDYGGELFF. For the CDR3, the DNA is TGTGCCAGCAATAGGGGGGACTACGGCGGGGAGCTGTTTTTT. V gene TRBV28 combines with J gene TRBJ2-2, with a weak D call TRBD2 (7 bases). Germline V CDR1 and CDR2: MDHEN, SYDVKM. The germline V and J ends were trimmed by 7 bases and 7 bases, with 16 bases remaining between them. This CDR3 has 14 residues.

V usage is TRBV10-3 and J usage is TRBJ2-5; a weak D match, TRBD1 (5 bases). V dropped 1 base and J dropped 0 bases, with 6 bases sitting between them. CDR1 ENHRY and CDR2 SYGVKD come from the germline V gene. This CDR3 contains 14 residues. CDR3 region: CAISELTDQETQYF. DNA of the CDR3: TGTGCCATCAGTGAGTTGACAGACCAAGAGACCCAGTACTTC.

CDR3 sequence reads: CASSFVRDRLYEQYF. The CDR3 DNA reads as TGTGCCAGCAGTTTCGTCCGGGACAGGCTATACGAGCAGTACTTC. V and J are TRBV28 and TRBJ2-7, with TRBD1 matching over 8 bases. This CDR3 has 15 amino acids. The V gene end was trimmed by 3 bases and the J gene end by 4 bases; junction bases not matched to a gene: 8. CDR1 is MDHEN, CDR2 SYDVKM, per germline.

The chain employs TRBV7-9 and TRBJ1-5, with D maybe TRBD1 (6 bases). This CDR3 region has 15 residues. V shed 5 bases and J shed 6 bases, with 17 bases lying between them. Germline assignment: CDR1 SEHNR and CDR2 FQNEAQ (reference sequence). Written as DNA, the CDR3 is TGTGCCAGCAGCGTATCCCATCCAGGGGCTCAGCCCCAGCATTTT. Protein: CASSVSHPGAQPQHF.

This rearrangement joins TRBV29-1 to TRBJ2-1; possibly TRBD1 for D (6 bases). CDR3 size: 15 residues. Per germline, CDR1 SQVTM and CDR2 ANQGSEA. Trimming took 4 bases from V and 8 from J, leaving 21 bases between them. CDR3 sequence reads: CSVVVTGQRFYEQFF. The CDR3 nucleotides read TGCAGCGTTGTGGTAACGGGACAACGTTTCTATGAGCAGTTCTTC.

DNA for the CDR3: TGTGCCAGTAGTGTAACAGGGGGGGACACTGAAGCTTTCTTT. Translated, it gives CASSVTGGDTEAFF. The chain links TRBV19 to TRBJ1-1; 8 bases map to TRBD1. Germline loops: CDR1 LNHDA, CDR2 SQIVND (reference sequence). This CDR3 is 14 amino acids long. The trim removed 5 bases at V and 3 bases at J, leaving 5 bases unmatched.

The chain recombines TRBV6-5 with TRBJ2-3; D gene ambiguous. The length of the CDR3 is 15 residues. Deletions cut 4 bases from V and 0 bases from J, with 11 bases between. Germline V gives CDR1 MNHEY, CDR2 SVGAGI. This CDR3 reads CASSLITSSTDTQYF. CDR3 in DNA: TGTGCCAGCAGTTTAATAACATCTAGCACAGATACGCAGTATTTT.

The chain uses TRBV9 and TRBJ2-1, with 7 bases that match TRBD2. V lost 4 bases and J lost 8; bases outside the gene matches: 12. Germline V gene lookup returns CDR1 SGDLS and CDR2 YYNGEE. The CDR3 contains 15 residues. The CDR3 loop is CASSPSWASGYEQFF. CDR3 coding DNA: TGTGCCAGCAGCCCCTCTTGGGCTAGCGGTTATGAGCAGTTCTTC. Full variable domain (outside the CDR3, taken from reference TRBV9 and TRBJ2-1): DSGVTQTPKHLITATGQRVTLRCSPRSGDLSVYWYQQSLDQGLQFLIQYYNGEERAKGNILERFSAQQFPDLHSELNLSSLELGDSALYFCASSPSWASGYEQFFGPGTRLTVL.

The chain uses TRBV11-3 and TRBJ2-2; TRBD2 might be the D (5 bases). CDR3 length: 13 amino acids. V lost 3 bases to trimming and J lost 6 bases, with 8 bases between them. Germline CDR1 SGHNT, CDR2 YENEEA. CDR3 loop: CASSFEGAGELFF. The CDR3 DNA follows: TGTGCCAGCAGCTTTGAGGGCGCCGGGGAGCTGTTTTTT.

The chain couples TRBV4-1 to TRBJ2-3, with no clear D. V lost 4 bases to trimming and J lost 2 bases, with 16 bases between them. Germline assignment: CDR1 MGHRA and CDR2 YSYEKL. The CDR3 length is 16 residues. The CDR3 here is CASSPVPVKITDTQYF. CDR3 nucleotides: TGCGCCAGCAGCCCGGTCCCCGTAAAAATCACAGATACGCAGTATTTT.

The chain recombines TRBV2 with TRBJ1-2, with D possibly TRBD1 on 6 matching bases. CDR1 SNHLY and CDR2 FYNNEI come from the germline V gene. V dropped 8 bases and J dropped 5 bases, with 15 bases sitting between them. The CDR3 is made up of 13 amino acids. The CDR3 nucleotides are TGTGCCAGCGAACAGGACAGAGGGTATGGCTACACCTTC. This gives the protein CASEQDRGYGYTF.

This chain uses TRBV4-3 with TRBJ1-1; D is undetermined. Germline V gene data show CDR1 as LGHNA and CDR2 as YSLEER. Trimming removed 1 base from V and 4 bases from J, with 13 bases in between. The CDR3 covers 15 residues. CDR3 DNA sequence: TGCGCCAGCAGCCAAGCTGTACGGGGAGGCACTGAAGCTTTCTTT. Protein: CASSQAVRGGTEAFF.

The CDR3 nucleotides are TGCGCCAGCAGCCTGAGACTAGCGGGCAATGAGCAGTTCTTC. Its translation: CASSLRLAGNEQFF. J is TRBJ2-1 and V is TRBV5-1, with 10 bases lining up with TRBD2. V dropped 4 bases and J dropped 6; count of bases not matched to a gene: 4. There are 14 residues in the CDR3. In germline, CDR1 is SGHRS, CDR2 YFSETQ.

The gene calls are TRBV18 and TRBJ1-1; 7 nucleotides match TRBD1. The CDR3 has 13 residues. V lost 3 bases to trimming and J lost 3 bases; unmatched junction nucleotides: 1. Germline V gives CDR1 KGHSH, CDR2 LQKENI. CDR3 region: CASSPGQDTEAFF. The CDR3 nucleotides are TGTGCCAGCTCACCTGGACAGGACACTGAAGCTTTCTTT. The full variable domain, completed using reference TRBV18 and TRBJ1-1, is NAGVMQNPRHLVRRRGQEARLRCSPMKGHSHVYWYRQLPEEGLKFMVYLQKENIIDESGMPKERFSAEFPKEGPSILRIQQVVRGDSAAYFCASSPGQDTEAFFGQGTRLTVV.

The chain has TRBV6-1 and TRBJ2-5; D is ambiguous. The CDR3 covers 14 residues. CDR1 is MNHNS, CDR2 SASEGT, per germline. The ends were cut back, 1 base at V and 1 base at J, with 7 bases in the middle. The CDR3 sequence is CASSEGGTQETQYF. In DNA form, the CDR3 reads TGTGCCAGCAGTGAAGGAGGAACCCAAGAGACCCAGTACTTC.

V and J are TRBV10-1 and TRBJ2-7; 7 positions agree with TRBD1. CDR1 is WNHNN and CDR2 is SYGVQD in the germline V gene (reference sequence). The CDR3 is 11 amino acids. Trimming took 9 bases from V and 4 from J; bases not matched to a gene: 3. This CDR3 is CARQGLYEQYF. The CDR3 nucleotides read TGCGCCAGACAGGGGCTTTACGAGCAGTACTTC.